Listed here are 21 T cell receptor beta chains from one sample, sequenced in a study of Tregs in tolerant kidney transplant recipients. Some clones are missing from TCRdb's copy, which holds only in-frame ones; the method was immunoSEQ multiplex PCR. The table lists 85,000 to 95,000 clones, approximately 94% of them singletons. The material sequenced was CD8+ T cells from blood. The receptors shown here come from a human donor in good health.

V is TRBV9 and J is TRBJ2-4; TRBD2 matches 7 bases. V was pared by 3 bases and J by 3 bases, with 3 bases of the junction left unmatched. Germline V gene sequence: CDR1 SGDLS, CDR2 YYNGEE. This CDR3 has 14 amino acids. The CDR3 is CASSARDYKNIQYF. DNA of the CDR3: TGTGCCAGCAGCGCCCGGGACTACAAAAACATTCAGTACTTC.

The chain employs TRBV6-4 and TRBJ2-2; 13 bases fit TRBD2. Trimming took 3 bases from V and 4 from J; bases not matched to a gene: 5. The CDR3 length is 17 residues. Looked up from germline, CDR1 is MRHNA and CDR2 is SNTAGT. CDR3 coding DNA: TGTGCCAGCAGTGAACTAGCGGGAGGGCCGGTCACCGGGGAGCTGTTTTTT. It codes for CASSELAGGPVTGELFF.

This sequence joins TRBV6-6 and TRBJ2-1; 9 bases map to TRBD1. This CDR3 is built from 16 residues. The ends lost 2 bases at V and 5 bases at J; junction bases unmatched: 7. From germline, CDR1 is MNHNY and CDR2 SVGAGI (reference sequence). The CDR3 DNA sequence: TGTGCCAGCAGTTACACCTGGACAGGGGATAACAATGAGCAGTTCTTC. Translation gives CASSYTWTGDNNEQFF.

The table lists this clone with a count of one. The chain is built from TRBV19 and TRBJ1-1, with a tentative D call TRBD1 (5 bases). The CDR3 sequence is 12 residues long. V was cut by 5 bases and J by 5 bases, with 9 bases left in between. Germline V gene sequence: CDR1 LNHDA, CDR2 SQIVND (reference sequence). CDR3 region: CASSWAGTEAFF. The CDR3, as DNA: TGTGCCAGTAGTTGGGCAGGGACTGAAGCTTTCTTT.

Worth noting for this clone: Distinct nucleotide sequences in the sample also encode this CDR3. This rearrangement joins TRBV27 to TRBJ2-1; TRBD2 aligns across 8 bases. In germline, CDR1 is MNHEY, CDR2 SMNVEV (reference sequence). The J segment lost 4 bases and the V segment lost 6 bases, leaving 8 bases of the junction unmatched. The CDR3 is 15 amino acids. CDR3 sequence (DNA): TGTGCCAGCAGCTTGGGGCTAGCGGGTTACAATGAGCAGTTCTTC. Amino acids: CASSLGLAGYNEQFF.

The J gene is TRBJ1-5, the V gene TRBV2, with D tentatively TRBD1 (5 bases). The CDR3 covers 17 residues. Trimming removed 4 bases from V and 0 bases from J, with 16 bases in between. CDR1 is SNHLY and CDR2 is FYNNEI in the germline V gene. The chain's CDR3 is CASSVEVGGGSNQPQHF. CDR3 nucleotide sequence: TGTGCCAGCAGTGTCGAGGTCGGGGGAGGTAGCAATCAGCCCCAGCATTTT.

This sequence joins TRBV2 and TRBJ2-7; perhaps TRBD1 as D (7 bases). Trimming pared 3 bases from V and 1 base from J, leaving 13 bases between. CDR3 length equals 15 residues. Germline lookup yields CDR1 SNHLY and CDR2 FYNNEI. In DNA form, the CDR3 reads TGTGCCAGCAGTGAGGAGGGGGCGTCATCCTACGAGCAGTACTTC. Its protein is CASSEEGASSYEQYF.

The rearrangement uses TRBV5-8 and TRBJ1-5, with 7 bases matching TRBD1. Germline values: CDR1 SGHTS, CDR2 YDEGEE. This CDR3 has 17 residues. V lost 2 bases, J lost 0 bases, and 8 bases stayed unmatched. The CDR3 coding sequence is TGTGCCAGCAGCTTCGACAGGGCCGGGTATAGCAATCAGCCCCAGCATTTT. It translates to CASSFDRAGYSNQPQHF.

As to this clone: The junction departs from germline at one end; a sequencing error may be responsible. The J gene is TRBJ1-1, the V gene TRBV7-7; TRBD1 is a possible D gene (5 bases). This CDR3 comprises 13 residues. Germline values: CDR1 SSHAT, CDR2 FNYEAQ (reference sequence). CDR3 bases: TGTGCTAGCAGCTGGGGACTGAACACTGAAGCTTTCTTT. Translated, it gives CASSWGLNTEAFF.

This chain uses TRBV15 with TRBJ1-1; 7 bases agree with TRBD1. The CDR3 consists of 14 residues. In germline, CDR1 is LNHNV, CDR2 YYDKDF (reference sequence). With V trimmed by 3 bases and J by 3 bases, 4 bases remained unmatched. Written as DNA, the CDR3 is TGTGCCACCAGCAGTGAGGGACAGCACACTGAAGCTTTCTTT. It translates to CATSSEGQHTEAFF.

The chain joins TRBV27 to TRBJ1-1; tentatively, D is TRBD1 (6 bases). This CDR3 is 16 amino acids long. Germline CDR1 reads MNHEY; CDR2 reads SMNVEV (reference sequence). Between the trimmed V and J ends, which lost 5 bases and 4 bases, there was a span of 20 bases. The CDR3 coding sequence is TGTGCCAGCAGTCAGTTTTGGGGGGCGCGGAGCACTGAAGCTTTCTTT. Translation gives CASSQFWGARSTEAFF.

V usage is TRBV5-1 and J usage is TRBJ2-1; tentatively, D is TRBD1 (5 bases). V lost 0 bases, J lost 1 base, and 8 bases lay in between. The CDR3 runs 15 residues. Per germline, CDR1 SGHRS and CDR2 YFSETQ. The CDR3 nucleotides read TGCGCCAGCAGCTTGGGGGGCGCGTCCTACAATGAGCAGTTCTTC. The encoded protein is CASSLGGASYNEQFF.

The chain couples TRBV5-6 to TRBJ2-7; D may be TRBD2 (6 bases). Trimming took 3 bases from V and 2 from J, leaving 12 bases between them. This CDR3 is built from 14 residues. CDR1 is SGHDT and CDR2 is YYEEEE in the germline V gene. The CDR3 region is CASSYLGLTYEQYF. The CDR3 region has the DNA TGTGCCAGCAGCTACCTGGGACTGACCTACGAGCAGTACTTC.

The chain carries TRBV27 and TRBJ1-1; TRBD1 matches 7 bases. The CDR3 length is 13 residues. With V trimmed by 3 bases and J by 7 bases, 5 bases remained unmatched. CDR1 is MNHEY and CDR2 is SMNVEV in the germline V gene (reference sequence). The CDR3 loop is CASSLGQTFEAFF. DNA of the CDR3: TGTGCCAGCAGTTTGGGACAGACGTTTGAAGCTTTCTTT.

This chain's CDR3 is CASSTGTGWAGELFF. The CDR3 DNA reads TGTGCCAGCAGCACCGGGACAGGGTGGGCCGGGGAGCTGTTTTTT. The rearrangement joins TRBV5-4 to TRBJ2-2, with 9 bases that match TRBD1. Germline CDR1 SGHNT, CDR2 YYREEE (reference sequence). V lost 4 bases to trimming and J lost 6 bases; unmatched junction nucleotides: 7. CDR3 length: 15 amino acids.

The chain is built from TRBV4-2 and TRBJ2-7; TRBD1 agrees at 11 bases. Germline lookup yields CDR1 LGHNA and CDR2 YNFKEQ. There are 16 residues in the CDR3. The V segment lost 4 bases and the J segment 3 bases; nucleotides outside the gene matches: 8. CDR3 sequence: CASSRDGTGGSYEQYF. The CDR3 coding sequence is TGTGCCAGCAGCCGGGATGGGACAGGGGGGAGCTACGAGCAGTACTTC.

The chain combines TRBV5-1 with TRBJ1-1, with D possibly being TRBD1 (6 bases). The V end lost 2 bases, the J end lost 1 base, and 12 bases lay between the germline ends. This CDR3 is 15 amino acids long. CDR1 SGHRS and CDR2 YFSETQ come from the germline V gene. CDR3 coding DNA: TGCGCCAGCAGCTTCCGGGGGGCAGGGAACACTGAAGCTTTCTTT. Translating gives CASSFRGAGNTEAFF. Full variable domain (remainder filled in from reference TRBV5-1 and TRBJ1-1): KAGVTQTPRYLIKTRGQQVTLSCSPISGHRSVSWYQQTPGQGLQFLFEYFSETQRNKGNFPGRFSGRQFSNSRSEMNVSTLELGDSALYLCASSFRGAGNTEAFFGQGTRLTVV.

The rearrangement uses TRBV7-9 and TRBJ2-1; TRBD2 agrees at 10 bases. V was clipped by 6 bases and J by 3 bases; unmatched bases: 5. The CDR3 has 15 amino acids. Germline V gene sequence: CDR1 SEHNR, CDR2 FQNEAQ (reference sequence). Here the CDR3 DNA reads TGTGCCAGCAGGCCCAGCGGGAGGGTCTACAATGAGCAGTTCTTC. Translation gives CASRPSGRVYNEQFF.

The rearrangement joins TRBV6-5 to TRBJ2-7, with D perhaps TRBD1 or TRBD2 (5 bases each). V was pared by 2 bases and J by 0 bases, with 11 bases between. The V gene's germline CDR1 is MNHEY and CDR2 SVGAGI. This CDR3 has 15 amino acids. The CDR3 spells CASSYAADNSYEQYF. The CDR3 DNA reads TGTGCCAGCAGTTACGCAGCGGACAACTCCTACGAGCAGTACTTC.

The genes are TRBV29-1 and TRBJ1-1; a weak D match, TRBD1 (5 bases). The V gene lost 4 bases and the J gene lost 4 bases, with 13 bases spanning the gap. Germline CDR1 and CDR2: SQVTM and ANQGSEA. This CDR3 is built from 13 residues. CDR3 DNA: TGCAGCGTTGGGGGGGGATTGAGCACTGAAGCTTTCTTT. Translation gives CSVGGGLSTEAFF.

This clone is labeled medium-sized. This chain joins TRBV19 and TRBJ2-7; 9 bases match TRBD1. Germline lookup yields CDR1 LNHDA and CDR2 SQIVND (reference sequence). The CDR3 has 13 amino acids. The V segment lost 5 bases and the J segment 6 bases; nucleotides outside the gene matches: 5. The CDR3 DNA reads TGTGCCAGTAGTGCCGGGACAGGGTTCGAGCAGTACTTC. This sequence encodes CASSAGTGFEQYF.